The 23 T cell receptor beta chains given below trace back to one sample, sequenced in a study of CD8 T cells in Susac syndrome. Reverse transcription used roughly 0.5 to 1 ug RNA and random hexamers. TCRdb re-called the immunoSEQ multiplex PCR reads with MiXCR, one entry per CDR3 protein. The sample carries 100,000 to 150,000 distinct CDR3 sequences, 90% to 95% recorded once. Sequenced input: CD4+ T cells from PBMCs. Receptors were obtained from a human donor in good health.

V usage is TRBV13 and J usage is TRBJ2-7, with D maybe TRBD1 (6 bases). Germline lookup yields CDR1 PRHDT and CDR2 FYEKMQ (reference sequence). The CDR3 totals 15 residues. V lost 5 bases, J lost 0 bases, and 14 bases lay in between. The chain's CDR3 is CASSLVGHHSYEQYF. CDR3 in DNA: TGTGCCAGCAGCCTCGTGGGACACCACTCCTACGAGCAGTACTTC.

The gene calls are TRBV6-6 and TRBJ2-5; TRBD2 agrees at 9 bases. Germline CDR1 MNHNY, CDR2 SVGAGI (reference sequence). The J segment lost 5 bases and the V segment lost 4 bases, leaving 8 bases of the junction unmatched. The CDR3 runs to 15 residues. CDR3 in amino acids: CASSFSGSAGETQYF. For the CDR3, the DNA is TGTGCCAGCAGTTTTAGCGGGAGCGCCGGGGAGACCCAGTACTTC.

V gene TRBV5-1 combines with J gene TRBJ2-2; TRBD1 matches 10 bases. This CDR3 has 16 residues. Germline V gene sequence: CDR1 SGHRS, CDR2 YFSETQ. V lost 3 bases and J lost 4; bases outside the gene matches: 6. The CDR3 coding sequence is TGCGCCAGCAGCTACCGACAGGGGGCGAGCACCGGGGAGCTGTTTTTT. Translation gives CASSYRQGASTGELFF.

The V call is TRBV18, the J call TRBJ1-1; D gene ambiguous. Germline V gives CDR1 KGHSH, CDR2 LQKENI. The V and J ends lost 0 bases and 4 bases respectively, with 15 bases between them. This CDR3 is 16 amino acids long. The CDR3 sequence: CASSPPVLGGATEAFF. The CDR3 nucleotides are TGTGCCAGCTCACCACCGGTCTTAGGAGGAGCCACTGAAGCTTTCTTT.

The chain carries TRBV5-1 and TRBJ2-5; D is ambiguous. Trimming left V 0 bases short and J 1 base short, with 7 bases between. The CDR3 covers 14 residues. From germline, CDR1 is SGHRS and CDR2 YFSETQ. This CDR3 is CASSLAAIQETQYF. For the CDR3, the DNA is TGCGCCAGCAGCTTGGCAGCGATCCAAGAGACCCAGTACTTC.

This clonotype has only one observation. The chain links TRBV19 to TRBJ1-2; the D is unclear. Germline V gives CDR1 LNHDA, CDR2 SQIVND (reference sequence). CDR3 size: 15 residues. With 7 bases removed from V and 2 bases from J, the gap between germline ends came to 17 bases. Here the CDR3 DNA reads TGTGCCAGTAACGAAGGTACCGGGAGAAACTATGGCTACACCTTC. It encodes CASNEGTGRNYGYTF.

The gene calls are TRBV19 and TRBJ2-5; 7 nucleotides agree with TRBD1. The CDR3 extends over 13 amino acids. CDR1 LNHDA and CDR2 SQIVND come from the germline V gene (reference sequence). Germline trimming cut 3 bases from V and 5 bases from J; bases unmatched to any gene: 3. The CDR3 region has the DNA TGTGCCAGTAGTATGGGACAGAAGGAGACCCAGTACTTC. As protein: CASSMGQKETQYF.

This clonotype was recorded only once. The chain uses TRBV11-2 and TRBJ1-1; D not resolved. The CDR3 length is 13 residues. Germline values: CDR1 SGHAT, CDR2 FQNNGV. The V gene lost 2 bases and the J gene lost 1 base, with 5 bases spanning the gap. CDR3 region: CASSLSTNTEAFF. The DNA of the CDR3 is TGTGCCAGCAGCTTATCGACGAACACTGAAGCTTTCTTT. Full variable domain (missing parts from reference TRBV11-2 and TRBJ1-1): EAGVAQSPRYKIIEKRQSVAFWCNPISGHATLYWYQQILGQGPKLLIQFQNNGVVDDSQLPKDRFSAERLKGVDSTLKIQPAKLEDSAVYLCASSLSTNTEAFFGQGTRLTVV.

V usage is TRBV12-3 or TRBV12-4 and J usage is TRBJ2-1; tentatively, D is TRBD2 (6 bases). CDR3 size: 16 residues. The V and J ends lost 6 bases and 6 bases respectively, with 21 bases between them. The CDR3 nucleotides are TGTGCCAGCAGCCCTGGGACCGGCCGCGGGGCCAATGAGCAGTTCTTC. It translates to CASSPGTGRGANEQFF.

The V gene is TRBV28, the J gene TRBJ2-7; 12 nucleotides match TRBD1. The CDR3 is 17 residues long. V lost 6 bases to trimming and J lost 3 bases; unmatched junction nucleotides: 12. Germline V gene sequence: CDR1 MDHEN, CDR2 SYDVKM. The CDR3 here is CASRIGRGTGGFYEQYF. CDR3 nucleotide sequence: TGTGCCAGCAGGATCGGACGGGGGACAGGGGGCTTCTACGAGCAGTACTTC.

This chain uses TRBV19 with TRBJ2-2; the D is unclear. The CDR3 extends over 16 amino acids. The germline V gene has CDR1 LNHDA and CDR2 SQIVND (reference sequence). Between the trimmed V and J ends, which lost 3 bases and 1 base, there was a span of 12 bases. CDR3 DNA: TGTGCCAGTAGTATCGGTATGGCGCGGAACACCGGGGAGCTGTTTTTT. It is translated as CASSIGMARNTGELFF.

The J gene is TRBJ1-3, the V gene TRBV28; 7 bases fit TRBD1. The CDR3 consists of 17 residues. V shed 6 bases, J shed 0 bases, and the junction held 11 bases outside the gene matches. Germline CDR1 and CDR2: MDHEN and SYDVKM. The CDR3 region has the DNA TGTGCCAGCAGACCTCCCGCGGGACAGACCTCTGGAAACACCATATATTTT. It specifies CASRPPAGQTSGNTIYF. Using reference TRBV28 and TRBJ1-3 for the parts outside the CDR3, the full variable domain is DVKVTQSSRYLVKRTGEKVFLECVQDMDHENMFWYRQDPGLGLRLIYFSYDVKMKEKGDIPEGYSVSREKKERFSLILESASTNQTSMYLCASRPPAGQTSGNTIYFGEGSWLTVV.

The J gene is TRBJ2-1, the V gene TRBV12-5; D unclear. The V gene's germline CDR1 is LGHNT and CDR2 FRNRAP. V was clipped by 1 base and J by 0 bases, with 4 bases between them. The CDR3 covers 14 residues. This CDR3 reads CASGLGASYNEQFF. The CDR3 nucleotides read TGTGCTAGTGGTTTGGGCGCCTCCTACAATGAGCAGTTCTTC.

The chain employs TRBV29-1 and TRBJ1-1; D perhaps matches TRBD1 (5 bases). V was pared by 3 bases and J by 4 bases, with 9 bases between. The germline gives CDR1 SQVTM, CDR2 ANQGSEA. CDR3 length: 12 amino acids. The chain's CDR3 is CSVEQGGTEAFF. The CDR3 DNA reads as TGCAGCGTTGAGCAGGGAGGCACTGAAGCTTTCTTT.

The chain carries TRBV9 and TRBJ2-2; D remains unclear. Looked up from germline, CDR1 is SGDLS and CDR2 is YYNGEE. CDR3 length equals 16 residues. V was clipped by 4 bases and J by 6 bases, with 19 bases between them. The CDR3 here is CASSSTVSRYAGELFF. The CDR3 DNA reads as TGTGCCAGCAGCTCCACTGTCTCTAGGTACGCCGGGGAGCTGTTTTTT.

Only one count was recorded for this clonotype. The V and J genes are TRBV6-6 and TRBJ2-7; D may match TRBD1 or TRBD2 (5 bases each). V was cut by 0 bases and J by 5 bases, with 14 bases left in between. CDR3 length: 15 amino acids. Germline assignment: CDR1 MNHNY and CDR2 SVGAGI (reference sequence). CDR3 bases: TGTGCCAGCAGTTACTCGAGGCCCAGGGAGAACGAGCAGTACTTC. Translation gives CASSYSRPRENEQYF.

This chain connects TRBV28 to TRBJ1-6; D might be TRBD1 (6 bases). V lost 4 bases, J lost 12 bases, and 19 bases lay in between. Germline assignment: CDR1 MDHEN and CDR2 SYDVKM. The CDR3 is made up of 15 amino acids. This CDR3 is CASSSLLLTGVPLHF. In DNA, the CDR3 is TGTGCCAGCAGTTCCCTCCTCTTGACAGGCGTACCCCTCCACTTT.

The chain recombines TRBV11-2 with TRBJ2-4; D gene uncertain. Germline V lookup: CDR1 SGHAT, CDR2 FQNNGV. Trimming shortened V by 1 base and J by 0 bases, and 16 bases separated the two germline ends. The CDR3 extends over 18 amino acids. The DNA for the CDR3 is TGTGCCAGCAGCTTAGCCTGGGGATCCCTTCTAGCCAAAAACATTCAGTACTTC. Amino acid sequence: CASSLAWGSLLAKNIQYF.

This clonotype was observed a handful of times. This chain joins TRBV19 and TRBJ1-1; possibly TRBD1 for D (6 bases). V lost 5 bases and J lost 1, with 11 bases in between. CDR1 and CDR2 (germline): LNHDA, SQIVND (reference sequence). This CDR3 is 14 amino acids long. The CDR3 reads CASSQGHKNTEAFF. Written as DNA, the CDR3 is TGTGCCAGTAGTCAGGGACACAAGAACACTGAAGCTTTCTTT.

This clonotype showed up just a few times. The rearrangement links TRBV18 to TRBJ2-5, with 10 bases lining up with TRBD1. Germline V lookup: CDR1 KGHSH, CDR2 LQKENI. This CDR3 has 15 amino acids. The junction had 9 bases not matched to a gene; V was cut back by 6 bases and J by 5 bases. DNA for the CDR3: TGTGCCAGCTCTCCGGGACAGGGGTCTAGGGAGACCCAGTACTTC. Its translation is CASSPGQGSRETQYF.

This clonotype was seen only a few times. This chain links TRBV28 with TRBJ2-7, with D perhaps matching TRBD2 (6 bases). Per the germline V gene, CDR1 is MDHEN and CDR2 is SYDVKM. The CDR3 extends over 12 amino acids. Trimming pared 5 bases from V and 4 bases from J, leaving 9 bases between. The CDR3 coding sequence is TGTGCCAGCAGTCGTAGCGGATACGAGCAGTACTTC. It yields the protein CASSRSGYEQYF.

This clonotype was seen a single time. In nucleotides, the CDR3 is TGTGCCTGGAGTGTAGGGGGGAGTGGCTACGAGCAGTACTTC. Encoded protein: CAWSVGGSGYEQYF. The gene calls are TRBV30 and TRBJ2-7; D is perhaps TRBD1 or TRBD2 (6 bases each). V lost 0 bases and J 3 bases, leaving 12 bases between the germline ends. The germline gives CDR1 GTSNPN, CDR2 SVGIG (reference sequence). This CDR3 is 14 amino acids long.

This clonotype came up once. The chain links TRBV29-1 to TRBJ2-1, with unresolved D. The CDR3 has 13 amino acids. Germline V gives CDR1 SQVTM, CDR2 ANQGSEA. Trimming removed 7 bases from V and 0 bases from J, with 10 bases in between. The CDR3 loop is CSGDLSSYNEQFF. DNA of the CDR3: TGCAGCGGAGATCTGAGCTCCTACAATGAGCAGTTCTTC.